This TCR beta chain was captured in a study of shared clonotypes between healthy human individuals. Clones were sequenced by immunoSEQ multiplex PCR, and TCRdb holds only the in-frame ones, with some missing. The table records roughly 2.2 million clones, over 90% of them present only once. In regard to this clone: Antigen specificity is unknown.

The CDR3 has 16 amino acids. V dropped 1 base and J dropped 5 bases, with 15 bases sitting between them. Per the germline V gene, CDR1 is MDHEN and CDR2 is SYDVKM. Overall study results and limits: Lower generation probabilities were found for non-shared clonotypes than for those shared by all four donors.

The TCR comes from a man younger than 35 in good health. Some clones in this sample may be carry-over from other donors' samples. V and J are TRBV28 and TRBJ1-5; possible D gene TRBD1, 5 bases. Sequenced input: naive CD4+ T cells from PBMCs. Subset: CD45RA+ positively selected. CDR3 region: CASSLSKRGFDQPQHF. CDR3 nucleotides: TGTGCCAGCAGTTTATCCAAGCGGGGGTTTGATCAGCCCCAGCATTTT. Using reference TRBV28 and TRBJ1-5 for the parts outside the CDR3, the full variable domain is DVKVTQSSRYLVKRTGEKVFLECVQDMDHENMFWYRQDPGLGLRLIYFSYDVKMKEKGDIPEGYSVSREKKERFSLILESASTNQTSMYLCASSLSKRGFDQPQHFGDGTRLSIL.